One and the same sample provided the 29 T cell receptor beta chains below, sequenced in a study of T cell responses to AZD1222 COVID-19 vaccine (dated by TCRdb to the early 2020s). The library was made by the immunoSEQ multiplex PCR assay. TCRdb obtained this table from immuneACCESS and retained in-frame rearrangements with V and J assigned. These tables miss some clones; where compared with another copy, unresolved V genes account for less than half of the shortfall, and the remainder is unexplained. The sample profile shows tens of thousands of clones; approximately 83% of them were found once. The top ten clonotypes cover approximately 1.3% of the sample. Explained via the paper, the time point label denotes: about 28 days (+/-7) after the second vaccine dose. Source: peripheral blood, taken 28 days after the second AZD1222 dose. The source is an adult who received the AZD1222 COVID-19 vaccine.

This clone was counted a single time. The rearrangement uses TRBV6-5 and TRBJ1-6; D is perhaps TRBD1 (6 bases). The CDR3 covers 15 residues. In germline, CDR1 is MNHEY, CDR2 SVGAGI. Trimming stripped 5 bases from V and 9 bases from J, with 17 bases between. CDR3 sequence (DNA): TGTGCCAGCAGTCTTAAGACAGGCCTGAGTTCACCCCTCCACTTT. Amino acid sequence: CASSLKTGLSSPLHF.

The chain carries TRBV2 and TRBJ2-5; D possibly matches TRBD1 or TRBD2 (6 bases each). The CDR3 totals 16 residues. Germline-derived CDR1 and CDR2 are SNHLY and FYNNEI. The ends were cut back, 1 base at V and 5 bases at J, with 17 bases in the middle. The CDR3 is CASSEDRSGGGETQYF. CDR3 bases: TGTGCCAGCAGTGAAGACCGGAGCGGAGGGGGGGAGACCCAGTACTTC. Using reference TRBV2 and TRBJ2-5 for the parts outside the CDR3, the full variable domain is EPEVTQTPSHQVTQMGQEVILRCVPISNHLYFYWYRQILGQKVEFLVSFYNNEISEKSEIFDDQFSVERPDGSNFTLKIRSTKLEDSAMYFCASSEDRSGGGETQYFGPGTRLLVL.

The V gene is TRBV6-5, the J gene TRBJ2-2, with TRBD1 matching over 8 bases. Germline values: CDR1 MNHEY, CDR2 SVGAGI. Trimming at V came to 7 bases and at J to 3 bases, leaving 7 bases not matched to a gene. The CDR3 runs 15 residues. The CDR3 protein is CASKMDRADTGELFF. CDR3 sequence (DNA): TGTGCCAGCAAAATGGACAGGGCGGACACCGGGGAGCTGTTTTTT.

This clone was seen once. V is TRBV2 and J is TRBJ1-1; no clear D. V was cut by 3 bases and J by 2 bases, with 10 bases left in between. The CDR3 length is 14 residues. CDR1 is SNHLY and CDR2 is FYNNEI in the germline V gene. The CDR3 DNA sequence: TGTGCCAGCAGTGAGCTCCCAGGTAACACTGAAGCTTTCTTT. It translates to CASSELPGNTEAFF.

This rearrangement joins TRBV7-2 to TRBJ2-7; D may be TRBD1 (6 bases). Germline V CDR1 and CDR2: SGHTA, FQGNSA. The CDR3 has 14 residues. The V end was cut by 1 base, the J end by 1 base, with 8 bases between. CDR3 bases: TGTGCCAGCAGCTTAGACAGGGAATCCTACGAGCAGTACTTC. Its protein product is CASSLDRESYEQYF.

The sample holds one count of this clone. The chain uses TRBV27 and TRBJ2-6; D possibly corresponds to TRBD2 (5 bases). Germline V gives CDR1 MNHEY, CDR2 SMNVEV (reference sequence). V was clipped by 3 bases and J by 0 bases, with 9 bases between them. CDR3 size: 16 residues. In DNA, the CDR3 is TGTGCCAGCAGTTTTAGCGTTAGCTCTGGGGCCAACGTCCTGACTTTC. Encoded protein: CASSFSVSSGANVLTF.

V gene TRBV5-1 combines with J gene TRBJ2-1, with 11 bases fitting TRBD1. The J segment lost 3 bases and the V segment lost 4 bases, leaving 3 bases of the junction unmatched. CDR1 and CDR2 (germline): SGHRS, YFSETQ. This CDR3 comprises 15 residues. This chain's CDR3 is CASSVGTGGYNEQFF. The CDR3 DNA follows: TGCGCCAGCAGCGTAGGGACAGGGGGCTACAATGAGCAGTTCTTC.

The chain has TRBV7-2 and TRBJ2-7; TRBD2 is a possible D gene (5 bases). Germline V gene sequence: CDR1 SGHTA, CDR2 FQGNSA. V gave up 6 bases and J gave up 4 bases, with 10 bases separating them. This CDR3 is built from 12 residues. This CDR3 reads CASRSKRYEQYF. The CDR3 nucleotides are TGTGCCAGCAGATCCAAGCGGTACGAGCAGTACTTC.

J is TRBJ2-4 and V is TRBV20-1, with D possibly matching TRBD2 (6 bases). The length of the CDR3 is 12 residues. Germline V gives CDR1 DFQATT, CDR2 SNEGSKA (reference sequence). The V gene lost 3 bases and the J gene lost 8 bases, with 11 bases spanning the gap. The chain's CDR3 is CSASGGKDIQYF. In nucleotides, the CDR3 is TGCAGTGCTAGTGGCGGGAAGGACATTCAGTACTTC.

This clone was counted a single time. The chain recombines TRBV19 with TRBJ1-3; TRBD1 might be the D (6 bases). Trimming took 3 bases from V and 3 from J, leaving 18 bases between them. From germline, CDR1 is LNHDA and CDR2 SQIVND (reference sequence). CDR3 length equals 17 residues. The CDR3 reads CASSIPARTGFGNTIYF. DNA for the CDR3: TGTGCCAGTAGTATCCCTGCTCGTACAGGGTTTGGAAACACCATATATTTT.

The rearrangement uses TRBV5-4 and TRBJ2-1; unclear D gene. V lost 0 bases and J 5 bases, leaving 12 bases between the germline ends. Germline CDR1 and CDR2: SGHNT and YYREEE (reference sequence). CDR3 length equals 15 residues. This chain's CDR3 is CASSLGLVGNNEQFF. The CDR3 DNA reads TGTGCCAGCAGCTTGGGATTGGTGGGGAACAATGAGCAGTTCTTC. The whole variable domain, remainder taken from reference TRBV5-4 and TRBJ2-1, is ETGVTQSPTHLIKTRGQQVTLRCSSQSGHNTVSWYQQALGQGPQFIFQYYREEENGRGNFPPRFSGLQFPNYSSELNVNALELDDSALYLCASSLGLVGNNEQFFGPGTRLTVL.

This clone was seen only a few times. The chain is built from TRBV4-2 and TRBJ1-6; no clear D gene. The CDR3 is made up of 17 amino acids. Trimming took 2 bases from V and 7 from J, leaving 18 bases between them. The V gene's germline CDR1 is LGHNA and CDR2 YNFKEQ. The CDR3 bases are TGTGCCAGCAGCCAAAAGATATCGTACGGGGAGAATTCACCCCTCCACTTT. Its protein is CASSQKISYGENSPLHF.

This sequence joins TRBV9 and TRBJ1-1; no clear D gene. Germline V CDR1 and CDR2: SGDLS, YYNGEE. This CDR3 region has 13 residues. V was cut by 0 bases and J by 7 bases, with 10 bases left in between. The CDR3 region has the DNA TGTGCCAGCAGCGTAGCTCTGGCAGGTGAAGCTTTCTTT. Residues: CASSVALAGEAFF.

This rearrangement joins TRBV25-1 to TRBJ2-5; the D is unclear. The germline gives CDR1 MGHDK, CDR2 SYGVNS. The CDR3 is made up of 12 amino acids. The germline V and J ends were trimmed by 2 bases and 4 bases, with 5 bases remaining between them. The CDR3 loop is CASSEVRETQYF. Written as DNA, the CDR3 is TGTGCCAGCAGTGAAGTCCGAGAGACCCAGTACTTC.

CDR3 sequence reads: CASSSPGLAGYNEQFF. The DNA for the CDR3 is TGTGCCAGCAGCTCACCGGGGCTAGCGGGATACAATGAGCAGTTCTTC. The V gene is TRBV7-9, the J gene TRBJ2-1; TRBD2 agrees at 9 bases. The CDR3 has 16 residues. CDR1 SEHNR and CDR2 FQNEAQ come from the germline V gene (reference sequence). The V gene end was trimmed by 4 bases and the J gene end by 4 bases; junction bases not matched to a gene: 8.

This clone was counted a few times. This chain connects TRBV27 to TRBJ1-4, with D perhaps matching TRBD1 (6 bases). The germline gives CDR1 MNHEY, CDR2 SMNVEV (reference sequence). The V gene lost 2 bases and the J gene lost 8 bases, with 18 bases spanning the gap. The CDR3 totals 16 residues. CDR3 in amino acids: CASSLRTDAQWEKLFF. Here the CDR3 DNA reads TGTGCCAGCAGTTTAAGGACAGATGCCCAATGGGAAAAACTGTTTTTT.

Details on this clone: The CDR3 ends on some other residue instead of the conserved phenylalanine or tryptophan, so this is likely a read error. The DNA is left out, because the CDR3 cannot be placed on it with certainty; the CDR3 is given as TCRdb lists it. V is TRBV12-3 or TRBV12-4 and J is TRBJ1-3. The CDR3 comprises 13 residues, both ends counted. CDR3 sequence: CASSSAMTAQLSL.

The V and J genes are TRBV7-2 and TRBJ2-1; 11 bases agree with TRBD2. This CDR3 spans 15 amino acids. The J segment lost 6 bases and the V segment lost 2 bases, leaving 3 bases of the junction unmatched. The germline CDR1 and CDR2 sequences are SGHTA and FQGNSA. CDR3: CASSLTSGSANEQFF. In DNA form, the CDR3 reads TGTGCCAGCAGCTTAACTAGCGGGAGTGCCAATGAGCAGTTCTTC.

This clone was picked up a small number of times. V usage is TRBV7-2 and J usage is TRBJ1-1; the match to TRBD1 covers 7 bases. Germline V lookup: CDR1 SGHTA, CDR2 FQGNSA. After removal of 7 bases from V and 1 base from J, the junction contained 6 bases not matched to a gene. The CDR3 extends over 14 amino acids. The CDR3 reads CASNRYRGNTEAFF. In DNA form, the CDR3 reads TGTGCCAGCAATAGATACAGGGGGAACACTGAAGCTTTCTTT.

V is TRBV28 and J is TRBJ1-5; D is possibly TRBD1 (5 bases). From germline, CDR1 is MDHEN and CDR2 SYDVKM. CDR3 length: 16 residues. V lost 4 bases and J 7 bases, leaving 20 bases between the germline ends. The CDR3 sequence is CASSSGGGGRRQPQHF. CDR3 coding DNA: TGTGCCAGCAGTTCTGGGGGGGGAGGGAGAAGACAGCCCCAGCATTTT.

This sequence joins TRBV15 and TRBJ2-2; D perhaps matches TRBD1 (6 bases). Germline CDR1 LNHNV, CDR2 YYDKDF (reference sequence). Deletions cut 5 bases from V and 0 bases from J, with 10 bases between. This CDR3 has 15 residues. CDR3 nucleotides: TGTGCCACCAGCGAGCGGACAGCGAACACCGGGGAGCTGTTTTTT. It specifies CATSERTANTGELFF.

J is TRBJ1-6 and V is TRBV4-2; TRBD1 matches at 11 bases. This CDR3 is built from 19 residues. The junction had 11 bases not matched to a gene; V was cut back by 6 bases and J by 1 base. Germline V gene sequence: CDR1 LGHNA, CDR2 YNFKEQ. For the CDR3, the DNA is TGTGCCAGCAGATCTATTGGGACAGGGGGTTCTTCCTATAATTCACCCCTCCACTTT. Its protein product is CASRSIGTGGSSYNSPLHF.

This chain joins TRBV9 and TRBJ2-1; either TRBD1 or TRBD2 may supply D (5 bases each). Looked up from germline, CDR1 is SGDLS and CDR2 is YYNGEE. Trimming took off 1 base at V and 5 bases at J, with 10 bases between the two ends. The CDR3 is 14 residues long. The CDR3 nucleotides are TGTGCCAGCAGCGTATGGGGGACGAACAATGAGCAGTTCTTC. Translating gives CASSVWGTNNEQFF.

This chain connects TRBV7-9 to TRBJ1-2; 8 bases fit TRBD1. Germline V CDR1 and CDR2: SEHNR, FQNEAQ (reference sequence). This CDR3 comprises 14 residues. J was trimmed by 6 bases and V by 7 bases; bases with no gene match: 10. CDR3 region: CASNPLEDRDGYTF. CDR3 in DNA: TGTGCCAGCAACCCCCTGGAGGACAGGGATGGCTACACCTTC. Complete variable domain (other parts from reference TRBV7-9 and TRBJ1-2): DTGVSQNPRHKITKRGQNVTFRCDPISEHNRLYWYRQTLGQGPEFLTYFQNEAQLEKSRLLSDRFSAERPKGSFSTLEIQRTEQGDSAMYLCASNPLEDRDGYTFGSGTRLTVV.

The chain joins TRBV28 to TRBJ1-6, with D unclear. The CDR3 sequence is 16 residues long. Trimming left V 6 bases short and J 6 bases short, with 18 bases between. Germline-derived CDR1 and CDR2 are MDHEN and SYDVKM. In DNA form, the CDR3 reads TGTGCCAGCAGGGCCAAGCGGGGAGTAGGTAATTCACCCCTCCACTTT. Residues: CASRAKRGVGNSPLHF.

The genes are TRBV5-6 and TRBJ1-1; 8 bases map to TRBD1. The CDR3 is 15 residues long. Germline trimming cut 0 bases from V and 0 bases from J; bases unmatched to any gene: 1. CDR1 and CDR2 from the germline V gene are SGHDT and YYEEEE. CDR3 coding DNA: TGTGCCAGCAGCTTGGACAGGGGGTTGAACACTGAAGCTTTCTTT. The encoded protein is CASSLDRGLNTEAFF.

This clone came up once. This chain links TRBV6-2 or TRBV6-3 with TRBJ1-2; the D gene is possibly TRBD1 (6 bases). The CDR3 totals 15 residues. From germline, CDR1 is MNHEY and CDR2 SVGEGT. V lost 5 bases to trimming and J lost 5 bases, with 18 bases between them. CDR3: CASSHERQQGYGYTF. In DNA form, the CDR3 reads TGTGCCAGCAGTCACGAACGCCAGCAGGGGTATGGCTACACCTTC.

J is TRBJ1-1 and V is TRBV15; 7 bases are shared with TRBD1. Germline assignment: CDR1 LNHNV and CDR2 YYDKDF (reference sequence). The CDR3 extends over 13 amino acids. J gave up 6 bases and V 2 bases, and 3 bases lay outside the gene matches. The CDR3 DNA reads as TGTGCCACCAGCAGAAAGACAGGGTCTGAAGCTTTCTTT. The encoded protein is CATSRKTGSEAFF.

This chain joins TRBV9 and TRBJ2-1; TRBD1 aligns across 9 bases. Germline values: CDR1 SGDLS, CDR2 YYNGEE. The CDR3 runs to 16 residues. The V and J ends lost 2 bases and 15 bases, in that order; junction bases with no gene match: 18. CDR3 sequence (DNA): TGTGCCAGCAGCGTGGATCCCACAGGGGGCCGAAATGACCTGTTCTTC. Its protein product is CASSVDPTGGRNDLFF.